One and the same sample provided the 13 T cell receptor beta chains below, sequenced in a study of Ad26.COV2.S vaccination and SARS-CoV-2 variants. Indicated treatment: roughly 19 received Ad26.COV2.S at low or high dose, single or two shots; about 5 received placebo; per-sample allocation not given. On day 63 after the first injection, vaccine and placebo recipients gave samples. Here immunoSEQ multiplex PCR was the method, and the copy in TCRdb shows in-frame clones only, minus some. Of a few hundred thousand clones listed, 85% to 90% are singletons. Source: peripheral blood, taken in a trial of Ad26.COV2.S vaccine versus placebo. The receptors were gathered from a person between 18 and 59 years old who received the Ad26.COV2.S COVID-19 vaccine or a placebo.

V is TRBV3-1 (or the pseudogene TRBV3-2) and J is TRBJ2-7; tentative D call: TRBD1 (5 bases). CDR3 length equals 15 residues. The germline CDR1 and CDR2 sequences are LGHDT and YNNKEL (reference sequence). Trimming stripped 2 bases from V and 4 bases from J, with 15 bases between. CDR3 region: CASSQMAGKMYEQYF. CDR3 DNA sequence: TGTGCCAGCAGCCAAATGGCAGGGAAGATGTACGAGCAGTACTTC.

The chain has TRBV6-1 and TRBJ1-2; no definite D call. The germline V and J ends were trimmed by 1 base and 2 bases, with 14 bases remaining between them. The CDR3 extends over 16 amino acids. Germline lookup yields CDR1 MNHNS and CDR2 SASEGT. This CDR3 reads CASSEGGVGGNYGYTF. Written as DNA, the CDR3 is TGTGCCAGCAGTGAAGGTGGTGTGGGAGGCAACTATGGCTACACCTTC.

The chain joins TRBV4-3 to TRBJ1-2; D unresolved. The CDR3 covers 19 residues. Germline CDR1 reads LGHNA; CDR2 reads YSLEER. The V and J ends lost 1 base and 3 bases respectively, with 24 bases between them. CDR3 nucleotides: TGCGCCAGCAGCCAAGTCTTGGCGAGCGGACCCGGGGTCGACTATGGCTACACCTTC. Translating it yields CASSQVLASGPGVDYGYTF.

This rearrangement joins TRBV7-6 to TRBJ1-5, with a weak D call TRBD1 (6 bases). This CDR3 is 18 amino acids long. V shed 5 bases and J shed 0 bases, with 20 bases lying between them. Germline lookup yields CDR1 SGHVS and CDR2 FNYEAQ. The CDR3 protein is CASSPNELRGASNQPQHF. The CDR3 DNA reads as TGTGCCAGCAGCCCCAACGAGCTCCGGGGGGCTAGCAATCAGCCCCAGCATTTT.

This clone was found a few times. This sequence joins TRBV6-4 and TRBJ2-2, with 7 bases fitting TRBD1. This CDR3 region has 14 residues. Per the germline V gene, CDR1 is MRHNA and CDR2 is SNTAGT. Trimming took 8 bases from V and 3 from J; bases not matched to a gene: 6. In nucleotides, the CDR3 is TGTGCCAGCCAACAGGGGACGGACACCGGGGAGCTGTTTTTT. This encodes CASQQGTDTGELFF.

This chain uses TRBV6-2 or TRBV6-3 with TRBJ2-7; 7 bases are shared with TRBD1. Germline V gene lookup returns CDR1 MNHEY and CDR2 SVGEGT. This CDR3 is 14 amino acids long. The CDR3 sequence: CASSDSKDREKQYV. The CDR3 region has the DNA TGTGCCAGCAGTGACTCTAAAGACAGGGAGAAGCAGTACGTC.

The genes are TRBV18 and TRBJ1-4, with TRBD1 as a possible D gene (5 bases). Trimming removed 5 bases from V and 2 bases from J, with 12 bases in between. The CDR3 is 15 residues long. Germline V gives CDR1 KGHSH, CDR2 LQKENI. CDR3 protein: CASSTRQSTNEKLFF. The DNA for the CDR3 is TGTGCCAGCTCAACCCGACAGAGTACTAATGAAAAACTGTTTTTT.

Here the CDR3 DNA reads TGTGCCAGTAGCCTCAGATCCTCTGGGGCCAACGTCCTGACTTTC. Translating it yields CASSLRSSGANVLTF. This chain links TRBV19 with TRBJ2-6; D remains unclear. There are 15 residues in the CDR3. Germline CDR1 LNHDA, CDR2 SQIVND (reference sequence). Trimming stripped 6 bases from V and 0 bases from J, with 9 bases between.

The chain joins TRBV4-3 to TRBJ1-2, with D possibly TRBD1 on 5 matching bases. This CDR3 contains 18 residues. V gave up 0 bases and J gave up 0 bases, with 17 bases separating them. Germline assignment: CDR1 LGHNA and CDR2 YSLEER. CDR3 amino acids: CASSQDPGGTYANYGYTF. The CDR3 nucleotides are TGCGCCAGCAGCCAAGATCCGGGGGGAACTTATGCTAACTATGGCTACACCTTC.

The rearrangement uses TRBV6-4 and TRBJ2-4; D might be TRBD1 (6 bases). Germline assignment: CDR1 MRHNA and CDR2 SNTAGT. Trimming took off 5 bases at V and 3 bases at J, with 14 bases between the two ends. The CDR3 is made up of 15 amino acids. The CDR3 region is CASSCYRDDKNIQYF. Here the CDR3 DNA reads TGTGCCAGCAGTTGTTACAGGGATGACAAAAACATTCAGTACTTC.

This chain links TRBV6-2 or TRBV6-3 with TRBJ2-7; 8 nucleotides match TRBD2. Germline CDR1 is MNHEY and CDR2 is SVGEGT. V lost 2 bases, J lost 3 bases, and 6 bases stayed unmatched. The CDR3 runs 15 residues. This chain's CDR3 is CASSYPGLGIYEQYF. CDR3 DNA sequence: TGTGCCAGCAGTTACCCGGGACTAGGGATCTACGAGCAGTACTTC.

The chain combines TRBV19 with TRBJ1-1; no clear D. V gave up 5 bases and J gave up 5 bases, with 33 bases separating them. The germline V gene encodes CDR1 LNHDA and CDR2 SQIVND (reference sequence). The CDR3 length is 20 residues. The CDR3 nucleotides are TGTGCCAGTAGTGCACCCCCTCGAGTTAGGGATGGAGGGATAAAAACTGAAGCTTTCTTT. Protein sequence: CASSAPPRVRDGGIKTEAFF.

The CDR3 protein is CASNYDIGDTQYF. CDR3 bases: TGTGCCAGCAACTACGATATCGGCGATACGCAGTATTTT. The chain uses TRBV25-1 and TRBJ2-3; D unclear. The CDR3 length is 13 residues. The germline CDR1 and CDR2 sequences are MGHDK and SYGVNS. Trimming removed 7 bases from V and 6 bases from J, with 14 bases in between.